The 5 T cell receptor beta chains below were found in one sample sequenced in a study of post-analysis software for immune sequencing data (dated by TCRdb to between 2015 and 2016). The method behind the library was PCR. The reads were generated on an Illumina HiSeq 2500. To reduce PCR and sequencing biases, unique molecular identifiers were incorporated into the TCR beta cDNA libraries. TCRdb reprocessing: public reads trimmed at Q25 with fastp, clones called with MiXCR, in-frame beta chains kept. Entries are consolidated by CDR3 protein sequence, retaining the most common genes and DNA. The sample records hundreds of thousands of distinct CDR3 sequences, nearly 45% of which are singletons. The top ten clonotypes cover around 10% of the sample. Their antigens remain unidentified. The paper's findings and limits, for the study overall: Significantly higher frequencies in patients than in controls were found for roughly 5 TRBV segments, including TRBV5-6, TRBV5-1 and TRBV20-1.

Material: blood. The receptors were sampled from a girl between 5 and 17 years old with multiple sclerosis.

This clonotype has only one observation. The V gene is TRBV28, the J gene TRBJ2-5, with 11 bases lining up with TRBD2. The CDR3 loop spans 16 amino acids. V lost 3 bases and J lost 5; bases outside the gene matches: 8. CDR1 is MDHEN, CDR2 SYDVKM, per germline. CDR3 coding DNA: TGTGCCAGCAGTTTCGCACTAGCGGGGGAGGGGGAGACCCAGTACTTC. Its translation is CASSFALAGEGETQYF.

This chain connects TRBV7-2 to TRBJ2-1; TRBD2 matches at 8 bases. CDR3 length: 15 amino acids. Looked up from germline, CDR1 is SGHTA and CDR2 is FQGNSA. After removal of 3 bases from V and 3 bases from J, the junction contained 4 bases not matched to a gene. The CDR3 DNA reads as TGTGCCAGCAGCTTCCCGGGACTAGGCTACAATGAGCAGTTCTTC. Translating gives CASSFPGLGYNEQFF. Full variable domain (remainder filled in from reference TRBV7-2 and TRBJ2-1): GAGVSQSPSNKVTEKGKDVELRCDPISGHTALYWYRQSLGQGLEFLIYFQGNSAPDKSGLPSDRFSAERTGGSVSTLTIQRTQQEDSAVYLCASSFPGLGYNEQFFGPGTRLTVL.

The V call is TRBV7-9, the J call TRBJ2-4, with a possible D match to TRBD2 (6 bases). The J call may be wrong; the DNA end is better matched by TRBJ2-7. Germline V CDR1 and CDR2: SEHNR, FQNEAQ (reference sequence). The CDR3 extends over 16 amino acids. CDR3 in amino acids: CASRYPGSGSSYEQYF. DNA of the CDR3: TGTGCCAGCAGATACCCTGGTAGCGGCTCTTCCTACGAGCAGTACTTC.

J is TRBJ1-2 and V is TRBV28; D is possibly TRBD1 (5 bases). Trimming took off 3 bases at V and 6 bases at J, with 11 bases between the two ends. Germline values: CDR1 MDHEN, CDR2 SYDVKM. The CDR3 runs to 13 residues. The DNA of the CDR3 is TGTGCCAGCAGTTTTGTGGGGCCCCATGGCTACACCTTC. Protein: CASSFVGPHGYTF.

This clonotype appeared a few times. The chain employs TRBV7-2 and TRBJ2-7, with unresolved D. The CDR3 is 11 amino acids. V was cut by 8 bases and J by 4 bases, with 9 bases left in between. CDR1 and CDR2 (germline): SGHTA, FQGNSA. DNA for the CDR3: TGTGCCAGCTTATTACCTTACGAGCAGTACTTC. Protein: CASLLPYEQYF.